The present TCR beta chain was sequenced within a study of blood T cell repertoires in COVID-19. Study overall: Resolution of symptoms, clearance, or two negative PCRs was present in recovered Cohort 3 donors.

Generated by immunoSEQ multiplex PCR, the TCRdb table keeps only in-frame clones and is missing some. The data hold roughly 140,000 clones, with approximately 80% observed a single time. This CDR3 region has 14 residues. Germline V gives CDR1 SGHRS, CDR2 YFSETQ. The junction had 6 bases not matched to a gene; V was cut back by 4 bases and J by 4 bases. This clone was counted between two and nine times. This TCR was recovered from a man in his fifties in a cohort exposed to, infected with or recovered from COVID-19 (not recorded which). Material for sequencing was PBMCs or T cells enriched from blood (not recorded which). The chain has TRBV5-1 and TRBJ2-5; TRBD1 agrees at 8 bases. The DNA for the CDR3 is TGCGCCAGCAGCCCGGGACAGGTAGGAGAGACCCAGTACTTC. It codes for CASSPGQVGETQYF.